The 5 T cell receptor beta chains given below trace back to one sample, sequenced in a study of cytomegalovirus exposure and HLA in healthy donors. The PCR had 60 Vbeta and 13 Jbeta primers. Using immunoSEQ multiplex PCR, the repertoire was profiled, and TCRdb retains in-frame clones only, with some absent. This table has some 120,000 clones, roughly four fifths appearing once. The sequenced sample consisted of PBMCs. These receptors were taken from a man aged 40-55 years in good health and CMV-seronegative.

A single count supports this clone. This rearrangement joins TRBV4-3 to TRBJ2-5; D is perhaps TRBD2 (6 bases). The closer fit of TRBJ2-7 to the DNA end suggests the J call may be wrong. Germline V CDR1 and CDR2: LGHNA, YSLEER. The CDR3 is 15 residues long. The CDR3, as DNA: TGCGCCAGCAGCCAAGACCGCAGGGAGGTCTACGAGCAGTACTTC. It is translated as CASSQDRREVYEQYF.

The V gene is TRBV14, the J gene TRBJ2-7, with D tentatively TRBD1 (6 bases). Trimming shortened V by 7 bases and J by 1 base, and 14 bases separated the two germline ends. CDR1 and CDR2 from the germline V gene are SGHDN and FVKESK. This CDR3 comprises 14 residues. CDR3 nucleotide sequence: TGTGCCAGCACCCGAGGGCAGGGGTCCTACGAGCAGTACTTC. Translating gives CASTRGQGSYEQYF.

The chain uses TRBV7-3 and TRBJ2-3; 9 positions agree with TRBD2. Germline assignment: CDR1 SGHTA and CDR2 FQGTGA. The V and J ends lost 0 bases and 2 bases, in that order; junction bases with no gene match: 3. This CDR3 comprises 16 residues. The CDR3 DNA reads TGTGCCAGCAGCTTAACTAGCGGGAGACCCACAGATACGCAGTATTTT. Translating it yields CASSLTSGRPTDTQYF.

This clone has a single count. The V gene is TRBV28, the J gene TRBJ1-4; D gene ambiguous. Germline V CDR1 and CDR2: MDHEN, SYDVKM. The CDR3 length is 16 residues. The V and J ends lost 5 bases and 6 bases respectively, with 19 bases between them. The CDR3 loop reads CASSRAGVADHEKLFF. The DNA for the CDR3 is TGTGCCAGCAGTCGCGCGGGTGTGGCAGATCATGAAAAACTGTTTTTT.

The rearrangement uses TRBV5-4 and TRBJ2-3; 8 nucleotides match TRBD1. Germline V gene sequence: CDR1 SGHNT, CDR2 YYREEE (reference sequence). Unmatched junction bases numbered 6, after V lost 4 bases and J lost 5 bases. CDR3 length: 14 amino acids. The chain's CDR3 is CASSRTGLRDTQYF. The CDR3 DNA reads TGTGCCAGCAGCCGGACAGGGTTGAGAGATACGCAGTATTTT. Combining the CDR3 with reference TRBV5-4 and TRBJ2-3 gives the whole variable domain ETGVTQSPTHLIKTRGQQVTLRCSSQSGHNTVSWYQQALGQGPQFIFQYYREEENGRGNFPPRFSGLQFPNYSSELNVNALELDDSALYLCASSRTGLRDTQYFGPGTRLTVL.